This T cell receptor (beta chain) was retrieved from a study of CD8+ T cells in alopecia areata (dated by TCRdb to between 2018 and 2020). At the level of the whole study: The treated patients, all with moderate-to-severe alopecia areata, were enrolled in an open-label pilot trial of oral tofacitinib given at 5 to 10 mg twice daily. Tofacitinib-treated patients had biopsies at baseline and at 4 and 24 weeks of treatment, with a later scalp biopsy in several patients. immunoSEQ multiplex PCR using 35 Vbeta forward primers and 13 Jbeta reverse primers was used to amplify TCRbeta CDR3 regions. Patients stayed on tofacitinib for 6 to 18 months and then had 6 months of follow-up off drug so that delayed response and recurrence could be assessed. Scalp clonality was compared among normal scalp (n=4), patchy alopecia areata scalp (n=8), and alopecia totalis/universalis scalp (n=8). RNA was obtained with the PAXgene miRNA kit for fixed scalp, the miRNeasy kit for PBMCs, and the RNeasy kit for mouse skin. On the human side, TCRbeta sequencing was run on scalp tissue and on sorted CD4+ and CD8+ peripheral blood T cells from healthy controls and from alopecia areata patients with either patchy or totalis/universalis disease. The study used high-throughput TCRbeta sequencing to examine T cell clonal expansion in alopecia areata, in both the C3H/HeJ mouse model and human patients. The SALT score, which quantifies the percentage of affected scalp surface area, was used to measure disease severity in treated patients.

Reading the label with the study, this specimen's time point is: less than five weeks on oral tofacitinib. This specimen's treatment or condition label, interpreted: oral pan-JAK inhibitor, 5-10 mg twice daily. Lesional scalp punch biopsies and peripheral blood were collected from alopecia areata patients. PBMCs were isolated by density centrifugation and stained for CD3, CD4 and CD8, and CD4+ and CD8+ T cells were sorted on a FACSAria. Study-level results and caveats: Tofacitinib significantly lowered scalp clonality and the number of expanded CD8+ clones among the top 100 scalp clones. Many expanded lesional clones were found to persist in scalp and blood during tofacitinib treatment, and relapse after treatment cessation may be partly explained by this persistence. Compared with normal scalp, lesional scalp had higher clonality and more expanded CD8+ clones, particularly in alopecia totalis/universalis, a pattern that suggests antigenic drive. Shared TCR sequences between patients were less evident than in mice, which may be partly attributable to HLA diversity in the patient population. Unlike mouse skin, where gammadelta T cells dominate, normal human skin contains resident alphabeta T cells that get sequenced too, which complicates analysis of the scalp TCR repertoire. Because the treated cohort was small and included a single nonresponder, larger studies are needed to assess links between baseline CD8+ expansion and response.

This clone was detected a few times. Its antigen is not yet known. Base quality data are lacking; no much larger clone is found one base away. Library construction relied on the immunoSEQ multiplex PCR assay. To provide template for TCR sequencing, every sample had RNA extracted and reverse transcribed into cDNA. SuperScript III was used to make first-strand cDNA, primed with a 2:1 mix of oligo-dT and random hexamers. Amplification bias was assessed with a synthetic immune receptor repertoire, and residual bias was removed computationally. The original methods were these. Raw reads were preprocessed to remove errors, and CDR3 was defined according to IMGT conventions as the region from the conserved cysteine to phenylalanine. Clonality was calculated as 1 minus Shannon entropy normalized by log2 of the number of productive unique TCRs. Whether each scalp clone was CD4 or CD8 was inferred by checking scalp TCRbeta sequences against the CD4 and CD8 repertoires from sorted blood. TCRdb carries this immuneACCESS record with in-frame sequences only. Its versions omit some clonotypes, under half of them owing to an unresolved V gene in the studies checked, with the rest unexplained. The V and J calls and clone size come from that table; D and trimming were worked out from the DNA. The sample table lists 120,000 or so clones, approximately 57% of them with a count of one. Together, the top ten hold around 5.7% of the sample.

Sequencing was performed on CD4+ T cells sorted from blood, taken at week 4, from a patient treated with tofacitinib. The sequence derives from a human donor with alopecia areata.

For the CDR3, the sequence is CASSSFSGRVVNIQYF. DNA sequence: TGTGCCAGCAGCTCGTTTAGCGGGAGGGTAGTAAACATTCAGTACTTC. The chain is assembled from TRBV7-2 and TRBJ2-4, with TRBD2 matching 11 junction bases. CDR1 is given as SGHTA and CDR2 as FQGNSA, both from the germline V gene. From its cysteine to its phenylalanine, the CDR3 spans 16 amino acids. Only the CDR3 DNA stays, 48 bases, in frame from base 1. Trimming leaves V shorter by 4 bases and J shorter by 6 bases, with the junction holding 8 bases beyond the gene matches.